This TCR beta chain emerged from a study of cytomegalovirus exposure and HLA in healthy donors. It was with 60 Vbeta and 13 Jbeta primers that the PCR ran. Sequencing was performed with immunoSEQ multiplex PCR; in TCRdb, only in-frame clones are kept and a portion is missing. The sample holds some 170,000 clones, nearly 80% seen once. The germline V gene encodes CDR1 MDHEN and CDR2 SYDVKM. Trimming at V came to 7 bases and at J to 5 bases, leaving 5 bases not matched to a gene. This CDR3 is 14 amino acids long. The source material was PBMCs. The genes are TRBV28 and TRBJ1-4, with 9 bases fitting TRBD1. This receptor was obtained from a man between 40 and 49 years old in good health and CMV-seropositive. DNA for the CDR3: TGTGCCAGCACTGCGACAGGGGGGAATGAAAAACTGTTTTTT. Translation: CASTATGGNEKLFF.